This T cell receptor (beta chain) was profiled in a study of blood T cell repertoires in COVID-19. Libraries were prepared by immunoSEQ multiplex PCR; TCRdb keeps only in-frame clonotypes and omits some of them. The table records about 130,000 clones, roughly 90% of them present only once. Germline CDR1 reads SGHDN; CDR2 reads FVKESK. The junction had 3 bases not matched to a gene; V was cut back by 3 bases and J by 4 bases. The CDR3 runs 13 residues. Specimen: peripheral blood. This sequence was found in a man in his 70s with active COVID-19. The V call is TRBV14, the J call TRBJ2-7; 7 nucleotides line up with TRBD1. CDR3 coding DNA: TGTGCCAGCAGCCAGGACAGGCGGTACGAGCAGTACTTC. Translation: CASSQDRRYEQYF. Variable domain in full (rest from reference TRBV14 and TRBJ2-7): EAGVTQFPSHSVIEKGQTVTLRCDPISGHDNLYWYRRVMGKEIKFLLHFVKESKQDESGMPNNRFLAERTGGTYSTLKVQPAELEDSGVYFCASSQDRRYEQYFGPGTRLTVT.